Below, one T cell receptor beta chain is given with its context. Its antigen remains unknown. Germline CDR1 MNHNS, CDR2 SASEGT. Trimming pared 7 bases from V and 6 bases from J, leaving 10 bases between. CDR3 size: 12 residues. This sample was included in a study of regulatory T cells in long-lasting Graves disease. Noted time point: newly diagnosed GD, antithyroid drugs for less than 3 months. PBMC-derived RNA was used for the TCR library. Construction of the TCR beta libraries employed iRepertoire HTBI primers in conjunction with Arm-PCR of CDR3 regions. TCRdb called the multiplex PCR reads again in MiXCR, with one record for every CDR3 protein. The sample holds hundreds of thousands of distinct CDR3 sequences, around a sixth seen once. Study-wide results and caveats: Persistent disease exhibited a predilection for TRBV28, TRBJ1-2 and TRBJ2-5. Persistent Graves' patients showed less TCR diversity than newly diagnosed ones. Clonotypes that were public and shared totalled a few thousand in persistent patients versus 850 to 1,000 in new patients. Not thyroid tissue but only peripheral blood was studied.

This specimen consisted of peripheral blood mononuclear cells (PBMCs), obtained at new diagnosis, from a patient treated with antithyroid drugs. The J gene is TRBJ1-3, the V gene TRBV6-1; D is unresolved. This TCR was sampled from a female donor with Graves disease. CDR3 residues: CASTRSENTIYF. CDR3 DNA sequence: TGTGCCAGCACCCGTTCCGAAAACACCATATATTTT.